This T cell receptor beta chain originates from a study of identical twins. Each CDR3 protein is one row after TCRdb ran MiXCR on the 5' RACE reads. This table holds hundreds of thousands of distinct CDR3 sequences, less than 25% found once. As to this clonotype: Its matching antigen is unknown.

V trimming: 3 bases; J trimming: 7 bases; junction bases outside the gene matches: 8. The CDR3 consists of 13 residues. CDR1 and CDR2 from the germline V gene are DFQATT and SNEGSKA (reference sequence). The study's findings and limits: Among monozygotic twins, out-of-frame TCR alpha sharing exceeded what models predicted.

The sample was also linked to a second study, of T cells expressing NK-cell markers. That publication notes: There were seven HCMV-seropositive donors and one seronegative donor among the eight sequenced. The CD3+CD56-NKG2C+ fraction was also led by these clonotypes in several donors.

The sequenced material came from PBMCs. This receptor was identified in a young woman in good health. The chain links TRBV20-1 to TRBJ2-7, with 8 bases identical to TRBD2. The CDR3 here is CSASPGGPKEQYF. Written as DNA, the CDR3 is TGCAGTGCTAGCCCGGGGGGGCCCAAAGAGCAGTACTTC.